What follows describes a single T cell receptor (beta chain). Its antigen is not identified. This record belongs to a study of CD8+CD57+ T cells in acquired aplastic anemia. Overall study results and limits: Any difference that existed in CD8+ Simpson's diversity between patients and controls was not significant. In common between the patients and the controls were some 29 CD8+ CDR3 sequences.

For CDR3 and TCR beta VDJ profiling, genomic DNA was the template used. Using its own MiXCR run on the reads, TCRdb lists one record per CDR3 protein. In the table there are 200,000 to 300,000 distinct CDR3 sequences, around half of which are singletons. Patients picked for sequencing had shown CD8+CD57+ cell expansion detected by flow cytometry. No therapy had been given to the patients at the time of blood sampling. Germline V CDR1 and CDR2: SQVTM, ANQGSEA. CDR3 length: 14 amino acids. Between the trimmed V and J ends, which lost 7 bases and 7 bases, there was a span of 17 bases. Sequenced material: sorted CD4+, CD8+, or CD8+CD57+ T cells (not recorded which) from PBMCs. V usage is TRBV29-1 and J usage is TRBJ1-6; possibly TRBD1 for D (5 bases). The clonotype was recovered from a human donor with aplastic anemia. The CDR3 DNA follows: TGCAGCGCGAAACGGGGGGATTCGAATTCACCCCTCCACTTT. Residues: CSAKRGDSNSPLHF.